This T cell receptor beta chain is from a study of OX40 agonist ivuxolimab in advanced cancers. Some background on the complete study: The costimulatory receptor OX40 (CD134) was targeted by ivuxolimab, a fully human IgG2 agonistic monoclonal antibody. Intravenous ivuxolimab was administered to patients every 2 weeks at six dose levels: 0.01, 0.1, 0.3, 1.5, 3 and 10 mg/kg. Among the roughly 50 dose-escalation patients, about 20 had hepatocellular carcinoma, 15 or so melanoma, 9 renal cell carcinoma and 9 head and neck cancer. In the dose-escalation cohort, 65% to 90% of patients were male, and the mean age was approximately 55 years, with a range of about 23 to 90. Patients were allowed to have had prior anti-PD-1, anti-PD-L1 or anti-CTLA-4 therapy, and around two fifths of the dose-escalation patients had been treated with checkpoint inhibitors. Partial responses occurred in three dose-escalation patients: two with cutaneous melanoma and one with hepatocellular carcinoma. Peripheral TCRbeta sequencing was intended to test whether TCR sequence diversity was altered and clonal T-cell expansion was caused by ivuxolimab. The paper covers the monotherapy dose-escalation part of the phase I ivuxolimab trial, which included N of about 56 patients.

Patients with autoimmune disease history or receiving systemic immunosuppression were excluded from the trial. Peripheral blood for TCR sequencing was collected from all dose cohorts at baseline, on cycle 4 day 1, and on cycle 7 day 1. The samples were taken from a phase I, first-in-human, multicenter, open-label dose-escalation trial of ivuxolimab. Adults with locally advanced or metastatic melanoma, renal cell carcinoma, hepatocellular carcinoma or head and neck squamous cell carcinoma were enrolled in the trial. Before TCR sequencing, CD4+ T cells and CD8+ T cells from peripheral blood were sorted into separate populations. Genomic DNA was extracted from sorted cells for sequencing of the TCRbeta CDR3 region. The immunoSEQ Assay was used for sequencing of TCRbeta CDR3 regions. Drawn from immuneACCESS, this table holds only the in-frame rearrangements with V and J called that TCRdb kept. Clones are partly lost; checked studies trace under half to an unresolved V gene and leave the rest unexplained. Within this sample are some 40,000 clones, with approximately 91% of them counted one time only. The top ten clonotypes cover 29% of the sample.

General findings and caveats noted by the study authors: After ivuxolimab, more expanded clones were found on average in CD8+ T cells than in CD4+ T cells. Low levels of normalized T-cell clonal expansion were also shown by some nonresponding patients. In the 0.1-3.0 mg/kg groups, partial responders had among the lowest normalized peripheral clonal expansion, particularly in CD8+ T cells. The antigen specificity of the clonally expanded peripheral T cells was not determined. At doses from 0.1 to 3.0 mg/kg, clonal expansion was seen in both CD4+ and CD8+ blood T cells between baseline and week 6.

This clone is medium-sized (0.01 to 0.1%) in its sample. Its cognate antigen has yet to be identified. Per-base quality was not reported, and no clone a single base away is much larger than it. The CDR3 holds 15 amino acids from the cysteine to the phenylalanine. Only the CDR3 DNA is retained, 45 bases long and in frame from the first base. CDR1 and CDR2 (MGHRA, YSYEKL) derive from the germline V gene. V loses 1 base, J loses 2 bases, and the germline ends lie 12 bases apart. In this chain, TRBV4-1 is recombined with TRBJ2-7; perhaps TRBD2 is the D gene, with 5 bases matching. Sequencing was performed on CD4+ or CD8+ T cells sorted from blood, taken in a trial of the OX40 agonist ivuxolimab. The source of this sequence is an adult with an advanced solid tumor such as melanoma, head and neck, liver or kidney cancer. The sequence in DNA is TGCGCCAGCAGCCAAGTACTAGAGGGTACCTACGAGCAGTACTTC. It is translated as CASSQVLEGTYEQYF.